This T cell receptor (beta chain) stems from a study of blood T cells in healthy people across ages. Study observations and caveats: Strongly correlated with naive T cell percentage was TCR beta diversity.

The ends were cut back, 5 bases at V and 6 bases at J, with 9 bases in the middle. This CDR3 spans 11 amino acids. CDR1 and CDR2 (germline): DFQATT, SNEGSKA (reference sequence). Concerning this clonotype: As yet, its antigen is unknown.

It was with a sample-barcoded 5' primer and a J-beta primer mix that a second PCR of roughly 7 to 12 cycles was run. TCRdb re-called the 5' RACE reads through MiXCR, storing one row per CDR3 protein. The repertoire includes over 950,000 distinct CDR3 sequences, about 51% of them detected once, and over 20% sits in the top ten. The receptor was derived from a woman between 55 and 75 years old in good health. This sequence joins TRBV20-1 and TRBJ2-3, with D perhaps TRBD2 (5 bases). The sample was blood. The CDR3 sequence: CSALRGDTQYF. The CDR3 DNA reads as TGCAGTGCTCTCAGAGGGGATACGCAGTATTTT.